The 26 T cell receptor beta chains in this list originate from one sample, sequenced in a study of T cells in Graves' hyperthyroidism and ophthalmopathy. The TCR beta CDR3 regions underwent amplification using RNA transcripts as the source. The TCR CDR3 first-round RT-PCR relied on the HTBI primer set. TCRdb reprocessed the multiplex PCR reads via MiXCR and lists one record per CDR3 protein. Of about 840,000 distinct CDR3 sequences in the sample, around 39% were seen once. The specimen was blood. The receptor set was obtained from a man between 18 and 35 years old with Graves' hyperthyroidism.

In the case of this clonotype: A much larger clonotype is one base distant, so this may be a read error. The chain is built from TRBV29-1 and TRBJ1-1, with 10 bases lining up with TRBD1. The V gene end was trimmed by 2 bases and the J gene end by 3 bases; junction bases not matched to a gene: 3. This CDR3 has 14 residues. Germline loops: CDR1 SQVTM, CDR2 ANQGSEA. The CDR3 spells CSVEYGTGDTEAFF. The CDR3 nucleotides read TGCAGCGTTGAATACGGGACAGGGGACACTGAAGCTTTCTTT. Drawing the rest from reference TRBV29-1 and TRBJ1-1, the complete variable domain is SAVISQKPSRDICQRGTSLTIQCQVDSQVTMMFWYRQQPGQSLTLIATANQGSEATYESGFVIDKFPISRPNLTFSTLTVSNMSPEDSSIYLCSVEYGTGDTEAFFGQGTRLTVV.

Ten or more counts support this clonotype. This chain uses TRBV7-6 with TRBJ1-6; no clear D. Trimming cost V 5 bases and J 2 bases, with 7 bases left between them. This CDR3 comprises 14 residues. Germline V gene lookup returns CDR1 SGHVS and CDR2 FNYEAQ. This chain's CDR3 is CASSPDAYNSPLHF. DNA for the CDR3: TGTGCCAGCAGCCCCGATGCCTATAATTCACCCCTCCACTTT.

This chain links TRBV29-1 with TRBJ2-5; TRBD2 aligns across 11 bases. The CDR3 loop spans 18 amino acids. V lost 6 bases and J lost 9; bases outside the gene matches: 24. Germline CDR1 and CDR2: SQVTM and ANQGSEA. The CDR3 nucleotides are TGCAGCGTCGAGGGGGCAGCGGGACTAGCGGTCCCCAGGGAGGCCCAGTACTTC. This translates into CSVEGAAGLAVPREAQYF.

Many counts were recorded for this clonotype. The J gene is TRBJ1-2, the V gene TRBV25-1; a possible D gene is TRBD1 (6 bases). The CDR3 sequence is 15 residues long. Trimming took 3 bases from V and 2 from J, leaving 13 bases between them. Per the germline V gene, CDR1 is MGHDK and CDR2 is SYGVNS. CDR3 DNA sequence: TGTGCCAGCAGTGAGACTACGGACAGCAACTATGGCTACACCTTC. Translation gives CASSETTDSNYGYTF.

This clonotype turned up a few times. The CDR3 here is CASRNHRVGANEKLFF. In DNA, the CDR3 is TGTGCCAGCAGGAACCACAGGGTTGGAGCTAATGAAAAACTGTTTTTT. V is TRBV2 and J is TRBJ1-4, with a possible D match to TRBD1 (6 bases). From germline, CDR1 is SNHLY and CDR2 FYNNEI. V was cut by 6 bases and J by 3 bases, with 17 bases left in between. CDR3 length: 16 amino acids.

In its sample, this clonotype was seen many times. The chain carries TRBV10-3 and TRBJ2-7, with 7 bases lining up with TRBD1. Germline trimming cut 3 bases from V and 1 base from J; bases unmatched to any gene: 6. In germline, CDR1 is ENHRY, CDR2 SYGVKD. The CDR3 sequence is 15 residues long. The CDR3 DNA reads TGTGCCATCAGTGACGGGACAGAAGTTTCCTACGAGCAGTACTTC. Translation gives CAISDGTEVSYEQYF.

The V and J genes are TRBV19 and TRBJ2-2, with D uncertain. The CDR3 extends over 16 amino acids. Per the germline V gene, CDR1 is LNHDA and CDR2 is SQIVND (reference sequence). V lost 6 bases, J lost 0 bases, and 14 bases lay in between. CDR3 amino acids: CASSPLTITNTGELFF. The CDR3 DNA follows: TGTGCCAGTAGCCCACTGACCATAACGAACACCGGGGAGCTGTTTTTT.

This clonotype was seen at least ten times. The genes are TRBV10-3 and TRBJ1-5; 8 positions agree with TRBD1. The CDR3 loop spans 13 amino acids. The germline V gene encodes CDR1 ENHRY and CDR2 SYGVKD. V gave up 6 bases and J gave up 8 bases; unmatched junction bases: 6. The CDR3 bases are TGTGCCATCAGAGAGGGACAGGATAAGCCCCAGCATTTT. Its translation: CAIREGQDKPQHF.

The chain is built from TRBV9 and TRBJ2-7, with TRBD2 identical over 14 bases. Germline V CDR1 and CDR2: SGDLS, YYNGEE. The CDR3 covers 15 residues. The J segment lost 6 bases and the V segment lost 6 bases, leaving 8 bases of the junction unmatched. The CDR3 here is CASTSGTSGRGEQYF. In DNA form, the CDR3 reads TGTGCCAGCACCTCCGGGACTAGCGGGAGAGGCGAGCAGTACTTC.

This clonotype was picked up many times. The chain recombines TRBV10-2 with TRBJ2-7; tentatively, D is TRBD1 (5 bases). CDR3 length equals 13 residues. The germline V gene has CDR1 WSHSY and CDR2 SAAADI. V was pared by 3 bases and J by 7 bases, with 13 bases between. CDR3 nucleotide sequence: TGCGCCAGCAGTGATTGGCAGGGAAGAGAGCAGTACTTC. Protein sequence: CASSDWQGREQYF.

Many counts were recorded for this clonotype. V and J are TRBV19 and TRBJ1-5; D remains ambiguous. CDR3 size: 12 residues. V shed 3 bases and J shed 6 bases, with 6 bases lying between them. CDR1 LNHDA and CDR2 SQIVND come from the germline V gene (reference sequence). Here the CDR3 DNA reads TGTGCCAGTAGTATTGTAAGTCAGCCCCAGCATTTT. Its translation is CASSIVSQPQHF.

This clonotype was observed many times. The rearrangement uses TRBV19 and TRBJ1-5; D gene uncertain. The CDR3 length is 13 residues. The ends were cut back, 3 bases at V and 6 bases at J, with 9 bases in the middle. The germline V gene encodes CDR1 LNHDA and CDR2 SQIVND (reference sequence). The CDR3 region is CASSIKGGQPQHF. The CDR3 coding sequence is TGTGCCAGTAGTATTAAGGGTGGTCAGCCCCAGCATTTT. Full variable domain (rest looked up from reference TRBV19 and TRBJ1-5): DGGITQSPKYLFRKEGQNVTLSCEQNLNHDAMYWYRQDPGQGLRLIYYSQIVNDFQKGDIAEGYSVSREKKESFPLTVTSAQKNPTAFYLCASSIKGGQPQHFGDGTRLSIL.

This clonotype was counted only a few times. The V call is TRBV5-6, the J call TRBJ2-7, with D unresolved. The germline V and J ends were trimmed by 6 bases and 6 bases, with 13 bases remaining between them. The CDR3 extends over 12 amino acids. CDR1 and CDR2 (germline): SGHDT, YYEEEE. The CDR3 protein is CASTLDNLEQYF. As DNA, the CDR3 is TGTGCCAGCACCCTTGATAATCTCGAGCAGTACTTC.

This clonotype appeared a few times. This rearrangement joins TRBV2 to TRBJ1-1, with TRBD1 matching 7 bases. The CDR3 runs to 15 residues. Germline V CDR1 and CDR2: SNHLY, FYNNEI. V dropped 7 bases and J dropped 0; count of bases not matched to a gene: 8. For the CDR3, the DNA is TGTGCCAGCATACGGGACAGAAATATGAACACTGAAGCTTTCTTT. This gives the protein CASIRDRNMNTEAFF.

This clonotype appeared a few times. V and J are TRBV7-3 and TRBJ2-5, with D possibly being TRBD2 (7 bases). Germline V gene sequence: CDR1 SGHTA, CDR2 FQGTGA. The CDR3 runs to 18 residues. V lost 2 bases and J 2 bases, leaving 21 bases between the germline ends. CDR3 loop: CASSLGGAGEAPQETQYF. The CDR3 coding sequence is TGTGCCAGCAGCTTAGGGGGGGCGGGGGAGGCCCCACAAGAGACCCAGTACTTC.

V is TRBV6-5 and J is TRBJ1-3; TRBD1 matches 7 bases. V trimming: 6 bases; J trimming: 0 bases; junction bases outside the gene matches: 5. CDR3 length: 15 residues. Germline V gene sequence: CDR1 MNHEY, CDR2 SVGAGI. The CDR3: CASSRGTDSGNTIYF. The CDR3 DNA sequence: TGTGCCAGCAGCCGCGGGACAGACTCTGGAAACACCATATATTTT.

Remarks on this clonotype: The junction shows a germline mismatch at one end, possibly a read error. This rearrangement joins TRBV9 to TRBJ2-7; D is unclear. Germline assignment: CDR1 SGDLS and CDR2 YYNGEE. This CDR3 is built from 13 residues. The CDR3 sequence is CASSVETSYEQHF. CDR3 DNA: TGTGCCAGCAGCGTAGAAACCTCCTACGAGCAGCACTTC.

With respect to this clonotype: One base away lies a much larger clone, so this may be a sequencing read error. The rearrangement joins TRBV7-9 to TRBJ1-6; 7 positions match TRBD1. The V segment lost 5 bases and the J segment 5 bases; nucleotides outside the gene matches: 3. This CDR3 comprises 14 residues. Germline CDR1 and CDR2: SEHNR and FQNEAQ (reference sequence). CDR3: CASSRDSDNSPLHF. CDR3 DNA sequence: TGTGCCAGCAGCCGGGACAGCGATAATTCACCCCTCCACTTT.

In this sample, this clonotype turned up a few times. This rearrangement joins TRBV10-2 to TRBJ2-2; D is perhaps TRBD2 (6 bases). There are 16 residues in the CDR3. The germline V gene encodes CDR1 WSHSY and CDR2 SAAADI. V dropped 3 bases and J dropped 1 base, with 12 bases sitting between them. CDR3: CASSDPGVLNTGELFF. For the CDR3, the DNA is TGCGCCAGCAGTGATCCGGGGGTCCTGAACACCGGGGAGCTGTTTTTT.

This clonotype was counted many times. The chain uses TRBV7-9 and TRBJ1-1; a possible D gene is TRBD1 (5 bases). Germline CDR1 is SEHNR and CDR2 is FQNEAQ (reference sequence). The CDR3 has 13 residues. Trimming took off 1 base at V and 11 bases at J, with 14 bases between the two ends. CDR3 protein: CASSLGPDKKAFF. The CDR3 DNA reads TGTGCCAGCAGCTTAGGCCCGGACAAGAAGGCTTTCTTT.

This clonotype showed up many times. The chain carries TRBV29-1 and TRBJ2-2; D is ambiguous. Germline V gives CDR1 SQVTM, CDR2 ANQGSEA. Deletions cut 4 bases from V and 5 bases from J, with 11 bases between. The CDR3 has 13 amino acids. In nucleotides, the CDR3 is TGCAGCGTTGTAGAAGGATTTACCGGGGAGCTGTTTTTT. Translation gives CSVVEGFTGELFF.

This chain connects TRBV19 to TRBJ2-5; perhaps TRBD2 as D (5 bases). CDR1 LNHDA and CDR2 SQIVND come from the germline V gene (reference sequence). Trimming stripped 6 bases from V and 5 bases from J, with 16 bases between. This CDR3 is built from 14 residues. CDR3 DNA: TGTGCCAGTAGCCCGGACTGGGGAGACGAGACCCAGTACTTC. Protein product: CASSPDWGDETQYF.

This clonotype was recorded a few times. The J gene is TRBJ1-1, the V gene TRBV6-5; TRBD1 is a possible D gene (6 bases). This CDR3 has 15 amino acids. CDR1 is MNHEY and CDR2 is SVGAGI in the germline V gene. Trimming removed 5 bases from V and 4 bases from J, with 17 bases in between. As DNA, the CDR3 is TGTGCCAGCAGTCCGATCGGGACACTCGGCACTGAAGCTTTCTTT. It codes for CASSPIGTLGTEAFF.

About this clonotype: Just one base apart from a much larger clone, this may be a read error. The V call is TRBV11-2, the J call TRBJ1-6, with D unresolved. There are 13 residues in the CDR3. The germline CDR1 and CDR2 sequences are SGHAT and FQNNGV. The CDR3 DNA reads TGTGCCAGCAGCCCCTATGGGAATTCACACCTCCACTTT. Its protein is CASSPYGNSHLHF.

Remarks on this clonotype: Since no conserved phenylalanine or tryptophan closes the CDR3, a read error is the likely cause. This chain connects TRBV7-9 to TRBJ1-1; D unclear. Germline lookup yields CDR1 SEHNR and CDR2 FQNEAQ (reference sequence). Trimming removed 3 bases at V and 1 base at J, with 9 bases between. The CDR3 is 14 residues long. The CDR3 is CASSFGPSNTEAFL. DNA for the CDR3: TGTGCCAGCAGCTTCGGACCATCGAACACTGAAGCTTTCCTT.

This clonotype was recorded many times. The chain recombines TRBV7-8 with TRBJ2-7, with D possibly being TRBD1 (6 bases). V gave up 5 bases and J gave up 2 bases, with 13 bases separating them. In germline, CDR1 is SGHVS, CDR2 FQNEAQ. CDR3 length: 14 amino acids. CDR3 residues: CASSPLTGAYEQYF. The CDR3 nucleotides are TGTGCCAGCAGCCCGCTGACAGGAGCCTACGAGCAGTACTTC.